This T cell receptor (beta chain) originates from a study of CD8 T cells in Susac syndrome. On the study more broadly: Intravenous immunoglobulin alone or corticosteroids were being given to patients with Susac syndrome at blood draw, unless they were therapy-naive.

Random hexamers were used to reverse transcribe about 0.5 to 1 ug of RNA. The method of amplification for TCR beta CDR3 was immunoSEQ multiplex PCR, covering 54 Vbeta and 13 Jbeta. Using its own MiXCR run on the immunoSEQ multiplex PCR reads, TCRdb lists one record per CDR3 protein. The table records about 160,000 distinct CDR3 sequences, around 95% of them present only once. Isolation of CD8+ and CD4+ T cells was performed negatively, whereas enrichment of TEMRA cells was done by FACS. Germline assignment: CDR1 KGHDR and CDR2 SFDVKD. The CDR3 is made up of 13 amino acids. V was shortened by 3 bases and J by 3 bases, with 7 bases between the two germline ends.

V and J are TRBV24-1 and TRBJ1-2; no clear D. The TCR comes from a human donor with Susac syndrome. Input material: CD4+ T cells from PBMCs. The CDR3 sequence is CATSDGPDYGYTF. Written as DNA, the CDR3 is TGTGCCACCAGTGATGGACCCGACTATGGCTACACCTTC.